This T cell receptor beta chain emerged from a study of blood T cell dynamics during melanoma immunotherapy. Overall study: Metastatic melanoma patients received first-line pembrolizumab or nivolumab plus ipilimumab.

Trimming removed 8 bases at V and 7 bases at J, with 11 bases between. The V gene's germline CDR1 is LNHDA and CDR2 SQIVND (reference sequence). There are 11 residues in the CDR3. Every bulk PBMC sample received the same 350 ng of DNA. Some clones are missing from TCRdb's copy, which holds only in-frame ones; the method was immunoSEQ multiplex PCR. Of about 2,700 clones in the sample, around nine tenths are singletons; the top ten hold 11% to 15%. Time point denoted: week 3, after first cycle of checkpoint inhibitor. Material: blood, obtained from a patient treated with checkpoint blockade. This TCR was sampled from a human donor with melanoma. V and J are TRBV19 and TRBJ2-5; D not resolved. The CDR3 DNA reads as TGTGCCAGTGAGAACCGCGGGACCCAGTACTTC. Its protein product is CASENRGTQYF.